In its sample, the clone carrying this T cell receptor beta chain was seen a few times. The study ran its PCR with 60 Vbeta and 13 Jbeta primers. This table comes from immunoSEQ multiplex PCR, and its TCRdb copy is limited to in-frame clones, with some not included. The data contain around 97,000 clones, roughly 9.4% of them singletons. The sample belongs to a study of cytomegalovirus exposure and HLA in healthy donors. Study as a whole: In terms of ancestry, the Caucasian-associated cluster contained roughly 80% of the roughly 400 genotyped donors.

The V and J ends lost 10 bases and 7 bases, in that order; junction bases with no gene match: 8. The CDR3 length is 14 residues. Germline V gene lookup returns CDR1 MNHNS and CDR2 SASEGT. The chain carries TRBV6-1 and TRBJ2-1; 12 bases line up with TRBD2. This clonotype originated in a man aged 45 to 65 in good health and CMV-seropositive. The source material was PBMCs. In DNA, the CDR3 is TGTGCCACCGGCCTAGCGGGAGGGTGGAATGAGCAGTTCTTC. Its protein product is CATGLAGGWNEQFF.